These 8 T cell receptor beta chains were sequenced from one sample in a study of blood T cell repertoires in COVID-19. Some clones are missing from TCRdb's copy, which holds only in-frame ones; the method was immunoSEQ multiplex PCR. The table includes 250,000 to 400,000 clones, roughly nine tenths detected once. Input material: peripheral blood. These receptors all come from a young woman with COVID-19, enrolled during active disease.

CDR3 protein: CASSFGDRWETQYF. The CDR3 region has the DNA TGTGCCAGCAGTTTCGGTGATCGGTGGGAGACCCAGTACTTC. V is TRBV27 and J is TRBJ2-5; unclear D gene. Trimming removed 3 bases from V and 5 bases from J, with 13 bases in between. CDR3 size: 14 residues. Per the germline V gene, CDR1 is MNHEY and CDR2 is SMNVEV (reference sequence).

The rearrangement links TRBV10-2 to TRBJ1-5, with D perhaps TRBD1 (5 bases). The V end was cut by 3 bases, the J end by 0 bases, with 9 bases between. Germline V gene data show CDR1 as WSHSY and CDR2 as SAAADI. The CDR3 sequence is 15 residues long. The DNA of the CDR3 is TGCGCCAGCAGTGACCAGGGATTTAGCAATCAGCCCCAGCATTTT. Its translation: CASSDQGFSNQPQHF.

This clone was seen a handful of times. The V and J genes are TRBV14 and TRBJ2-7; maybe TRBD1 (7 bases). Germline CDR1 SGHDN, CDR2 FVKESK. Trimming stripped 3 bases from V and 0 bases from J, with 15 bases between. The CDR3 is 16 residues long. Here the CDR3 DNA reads TGTGCCAGCAGCCATCAGCCAGGGGGGACCTCCTACGAGCAGTACTTC. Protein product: CASSHQPGGTSYEQYF.

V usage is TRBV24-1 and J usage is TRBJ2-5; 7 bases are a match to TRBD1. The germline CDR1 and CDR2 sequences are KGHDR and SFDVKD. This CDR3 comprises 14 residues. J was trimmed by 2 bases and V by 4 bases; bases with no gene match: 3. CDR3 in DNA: TGTGCCACCAGTGACCAACAGGGGCAAGAGACCCAGTACTTC. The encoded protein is CATSDQQGQETQYF.

The CDR3 DNA is TGTGCCAGTAGTAGGGGACAGTCCGGCGGGGAAAAACTGTTTTTT. Translated, it gives CASSRGQSGGEKLFF. V is TRBV19 and J is TRBJ1-4; the match to TRBD1 covers 7 bases. CDR3 size: 15 residues. Germline trimming cut 4 bases from V and 8 bases from J; bases unmatched to any gene: 10. Germline lookup yields CDR1 LNHDA and CDR2 SQIVND (reference sequence).

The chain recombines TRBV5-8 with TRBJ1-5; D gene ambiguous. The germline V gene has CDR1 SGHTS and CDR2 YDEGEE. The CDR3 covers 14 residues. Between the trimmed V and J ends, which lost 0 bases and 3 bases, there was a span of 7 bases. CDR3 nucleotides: TGTGCCAGCAGCTTGGCCAACACCAATCAGCCCCAGCATTTT. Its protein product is CASSLANTNQPQHF.

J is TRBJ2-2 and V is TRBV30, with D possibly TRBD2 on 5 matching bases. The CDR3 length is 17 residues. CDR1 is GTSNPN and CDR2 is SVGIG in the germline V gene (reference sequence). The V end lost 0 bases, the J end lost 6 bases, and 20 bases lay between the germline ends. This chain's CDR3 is CAWSVLSSGYSSGELFF. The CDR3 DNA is TGTGCCTGGAGTGTACTGTCGAGCGGTTATTCGTCCGGGGAGCTGTTTTTT.

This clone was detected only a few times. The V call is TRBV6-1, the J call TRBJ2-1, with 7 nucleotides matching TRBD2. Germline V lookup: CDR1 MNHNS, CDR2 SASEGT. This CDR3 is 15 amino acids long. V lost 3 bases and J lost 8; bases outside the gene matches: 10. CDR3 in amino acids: CASSEMAGAGDEQFF. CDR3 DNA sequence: TGTGCCAGCAGTGAGATGGCGGGAGCTGGGGATGAGCAGTTCTTC.